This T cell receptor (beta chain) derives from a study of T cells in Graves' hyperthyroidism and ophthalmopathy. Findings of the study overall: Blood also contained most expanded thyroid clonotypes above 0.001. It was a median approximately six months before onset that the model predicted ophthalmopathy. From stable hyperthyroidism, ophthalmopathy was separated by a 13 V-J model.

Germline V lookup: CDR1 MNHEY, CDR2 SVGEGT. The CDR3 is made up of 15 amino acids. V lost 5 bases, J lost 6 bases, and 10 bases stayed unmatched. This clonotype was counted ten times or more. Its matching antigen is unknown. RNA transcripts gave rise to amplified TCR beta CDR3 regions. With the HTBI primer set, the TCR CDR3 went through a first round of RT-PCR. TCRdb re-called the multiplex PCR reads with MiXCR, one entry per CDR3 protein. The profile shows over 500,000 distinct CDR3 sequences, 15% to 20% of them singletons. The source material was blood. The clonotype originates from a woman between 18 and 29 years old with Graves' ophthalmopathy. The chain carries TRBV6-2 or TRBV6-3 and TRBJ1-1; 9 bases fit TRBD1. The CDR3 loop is CASSIFWGQGPEAFF. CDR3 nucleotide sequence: TGTGCCAGCAGTATTTTCTGGGGACAGGGTCCTGAAGCTTTCTTT.